This passage covers 8 T cell receptor beta chains from one sample sequenced in a study of beta chain features in type 1 diabetes. Reverse transcription of all isolated RNA meant that expressed TCRB transcripts were sequenced. The repertoire was sequenced with immunoSEQ multiplex PCR; TCRdb's copy has only in-frame clones and lacks some. In the table there are 500,000 to 650,000 clones, around 12% of which are singletons. No antigen has been assigned to these receptors. Whole-study findings and limits: Shortening that was moderate but significant affected the TCRB CDR3s of Type 1 diabetes patients in all four CD4+ subsets.

The sample consisted of naive CD4+ T cells from blood. The receptors come from a man aged 30-40 years with type 1 diabetes.

Concerning this clone: Different DNA sequences within this sample yield the same CDR3. The rearrangement joins TRBV7-3 to TRBJ2-1; 8 nucleotides align to TRBD2. Germline CDR1 and CDR2: SGHTA and FQGTGA. The V segment lost 4 bases and the J segment 0 bases; nucleotides outside the gene matches: 2. This CDR3 is built from 15 residues. The CDR3 here is CASSSLAGSYNEQFF. CDR3 bases: TGTGCCAGCAGCTCCCTAGCGGGCTCCTACAATGAGCAGTTCTTC.

This clone was detected only a few times. This chain uses TRBV10-3 with TRBJ1-5; D remains unclear. Germline values: CDR1 ENHRY, CDR2 SYGVKD. CDR3 length: 15 residues. The V and J ends lost 1 base and 3 bases respectively, with 10 bases between them. The CDR3 sequence is CAISEYSTANQPQHF. The CDR3 DNA follows: TGTGCCATCAGTGAGTACTCTACGGCCAATCAGCCCCAGCATTTT.

This clone was seen more than once but under ten times. The CDR3 DNA follows: TGTGCCAGCAGCCTGACTAGCGGGGGGAATACGCAGTATTTT. Its protein product is CASSLTSGGNTQYF. This chain joins TRBV7-2 and TRBJ2-3; TRBD2 agrees at 13 bases. CDR3 length equals 14 residues. Germline trimming cut 5 bases from V and 7 bases from J; bases unmatched to any gene: 3. Germline V gene data show CDR1 as SGHTA and CDR2 as FQGNSA.

V is TRBV30 and J is TRBJ2-3; perhaps TRBD2 as D (6 bases). Trimming cost V 4 bases and J 1 base, with 6 bases left between them. The CDR3 covers 12 residues. Germline CDR1 and CDR2: GTSNPN and SVGIG (reference sequence). The CDR3 coding sequence is TGTGCCTGGACGGGGGGCACAGATACGCAGTATTTT. Its protein product is CAWTGGTDTQYF.

V usage is TRBV9 and J usage is TRBJ2-2; tentative D call: TRBD2 (5 bases). The ends were cut back, 3 bases at V and 1 base at J, with 10 bases in the middle. CDR3 size: 15 residues. CDR1 is SGDLS, CDR2 YYNGEE, per germline. The CDR3 sequence is CASSAVGENTGELFF. CDR3 bases: TGTGCCAGCAGCGCGGTCGGGGAGAACACCGGGGAGCTGTTTTTT.

J is TRBJ2-5 and V is TRBV7-2; TRBD2 matches at 11 bases. The CDR3 extends over 15 amino acids. V dropped 0 bases and J dropped 4; count of bases not matched to a gene: 1. In germline, CDR1 is SGHTA, CDR2 FQGNSA. The CDR3: CASSLAGTSGETQYF. In DNA, the CDR3 is TGTGCCAGCAGCTTAGCCGGGACTAGCGGAGAGACCCAGTACTTC.

The genes are TRBV7-2 and TRBJ1-5; 9 bases line up with TRBD1. CDR3 length equals 17 residues. Germline V gives CDR1 SGHTA, CDR2 FQGNSA. V lost 1 base and J lost 0; bases outside the gene matches: 4. CDR3 bases: TGTGCCAGCAGCTTAGTTGGGACAGGGAATAGCAATCAGCCCCAGCATTTT. It translates to CASSLVGTGNSNQPQHF.

This chain uses TRBV7-9 with TRBJ1-2, with a tentative D call TRBD1 (5 bases). The CDR3 contains 16 residues. Germline loops: CDR1 SEHNR, CDR2 FQNEAQ (reference sequence). V lost 7 bases to trimming and J lost 2 bases, with 20 bases between them. In nucleotides, the CDR3 is TGTGCCAGCACCCCACCTTCAGGGAAATTCAACTATGGCTACACCTTC. As protein: CASTPPSGKFNYGYTF.